This T cell receptor beta chain was obtained from a study of breast tumors, draining lymph nodes, adjacent tissues. Study results and caveats: Tumors had less TCR diversity than lymph nodes, more than nontumor tissue.

This clonotype has a count of ten or more. The antigen remains undetermined. The lymph nodes were axillary draining lymph nodes from breast cancer patients. TCRdb fed the multiplex PCR reads into MiXCR, producing one record per CDR3 protein. The sample contains tens of thousands of distinct CDR3 sequences, approximately 19% of which appear only once. What was sequenced was axillary lymph node tissue. The clonotype comes from a female donor with breast cancer. Some clones in this sample may be carry-over from other donors' samples.

CDR3 amino acids: CSATAASGDEQFF. The DNA for the CDR3 is TGCAGTGCTACGGCCGCTTCAGGGGATGAGCAGTTCTTC. The chain carries TRBV20-1 and TRBJ2-1; the D gene is possibly TRBD1 (6 bases). The CDR3 is 13 amino acids. Trimming took off 4 bases at V and 8 bases at J, with 15 bases between the two ends. Germline-derived CDR1 and CDR2 are DFQATT and SNEGSKA (reference sequence).